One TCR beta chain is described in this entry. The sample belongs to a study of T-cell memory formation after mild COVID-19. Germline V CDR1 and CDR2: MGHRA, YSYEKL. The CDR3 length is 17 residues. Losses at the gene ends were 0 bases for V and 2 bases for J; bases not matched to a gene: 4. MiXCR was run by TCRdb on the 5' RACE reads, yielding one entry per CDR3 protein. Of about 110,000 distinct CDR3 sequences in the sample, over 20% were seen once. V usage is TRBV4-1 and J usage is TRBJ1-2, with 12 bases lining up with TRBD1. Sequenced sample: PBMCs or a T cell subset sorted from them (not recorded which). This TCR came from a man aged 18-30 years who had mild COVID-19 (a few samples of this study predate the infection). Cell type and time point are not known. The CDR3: CASSQEWGQGANYGYTF. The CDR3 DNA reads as TGCGCCAGCAGCCAAGAGTGGGGACAGGGGGCGAACTATGGCTACACCTTC.